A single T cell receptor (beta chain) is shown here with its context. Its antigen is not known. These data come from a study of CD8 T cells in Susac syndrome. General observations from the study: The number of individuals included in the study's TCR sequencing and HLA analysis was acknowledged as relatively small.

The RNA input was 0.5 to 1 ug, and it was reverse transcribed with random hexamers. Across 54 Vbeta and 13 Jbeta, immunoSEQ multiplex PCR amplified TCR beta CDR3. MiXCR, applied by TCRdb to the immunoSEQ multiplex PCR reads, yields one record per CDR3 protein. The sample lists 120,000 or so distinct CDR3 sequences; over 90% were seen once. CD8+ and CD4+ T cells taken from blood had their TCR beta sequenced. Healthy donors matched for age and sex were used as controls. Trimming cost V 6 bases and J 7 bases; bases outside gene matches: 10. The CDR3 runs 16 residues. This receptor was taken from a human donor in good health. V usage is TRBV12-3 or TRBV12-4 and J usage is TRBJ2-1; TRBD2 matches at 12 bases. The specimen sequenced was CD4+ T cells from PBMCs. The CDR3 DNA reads TGTGCCAGCAGCCCCGGAGGACTAGCGGGATGGAATGAGCAGTTCTTC. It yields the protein CASSPGGLAGWNEQFF.